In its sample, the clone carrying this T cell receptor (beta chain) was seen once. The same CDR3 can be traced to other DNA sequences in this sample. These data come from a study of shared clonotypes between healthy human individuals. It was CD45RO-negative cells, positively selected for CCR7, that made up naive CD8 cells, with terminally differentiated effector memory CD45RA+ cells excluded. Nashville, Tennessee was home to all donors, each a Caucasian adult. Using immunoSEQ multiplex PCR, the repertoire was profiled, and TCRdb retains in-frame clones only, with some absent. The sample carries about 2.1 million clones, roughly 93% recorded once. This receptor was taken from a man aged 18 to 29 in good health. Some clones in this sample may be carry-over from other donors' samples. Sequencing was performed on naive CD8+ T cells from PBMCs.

Written as DNA, the CDR3 is TGTGCCAGCAGTCGAGGCACCGGGGAGCTGTTTTTT. Its protein product is CASSRGTGELFF. This chain joins TRBV7-9 and TRBJ2-2; D gene ambiguous. Trimming removed 6 bases from V and 4 bases from J, with 6 bases in between. CDR1 SEHNR and CDR2 FQNEAQ come from the germline V gene (reference sequence). The CDR3 spans 12 residues.